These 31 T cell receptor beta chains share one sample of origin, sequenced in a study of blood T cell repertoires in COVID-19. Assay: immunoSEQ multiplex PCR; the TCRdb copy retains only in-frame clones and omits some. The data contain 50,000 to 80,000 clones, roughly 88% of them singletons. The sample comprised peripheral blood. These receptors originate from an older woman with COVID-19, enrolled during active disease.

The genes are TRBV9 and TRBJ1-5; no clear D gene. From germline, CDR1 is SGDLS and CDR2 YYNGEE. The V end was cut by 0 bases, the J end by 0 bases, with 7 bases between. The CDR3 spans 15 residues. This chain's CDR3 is CASSVDSYSNQPQHF. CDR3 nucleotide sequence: TGTGCCAGCAGCGTAGACAGCTATAGCAATCAGCCCCAGCATTTT.

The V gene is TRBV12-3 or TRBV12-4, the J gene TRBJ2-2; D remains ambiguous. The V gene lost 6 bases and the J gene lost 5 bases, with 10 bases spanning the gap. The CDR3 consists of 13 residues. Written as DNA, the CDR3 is TGTGCCAGCAGGCCTGACTGGACCGGGGAGCTGTTTTTT. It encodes CASRPDWTGELFF.

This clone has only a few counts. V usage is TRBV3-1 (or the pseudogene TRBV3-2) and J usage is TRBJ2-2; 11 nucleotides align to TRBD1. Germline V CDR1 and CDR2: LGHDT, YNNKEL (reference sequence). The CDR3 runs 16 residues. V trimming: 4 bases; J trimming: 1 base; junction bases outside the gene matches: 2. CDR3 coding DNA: TGTGCCAGCAGCCTAGGGACAGGGGGGAACACCGGGGAGCTGTTTTTT. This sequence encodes CASSLGTGGNTGELFF.

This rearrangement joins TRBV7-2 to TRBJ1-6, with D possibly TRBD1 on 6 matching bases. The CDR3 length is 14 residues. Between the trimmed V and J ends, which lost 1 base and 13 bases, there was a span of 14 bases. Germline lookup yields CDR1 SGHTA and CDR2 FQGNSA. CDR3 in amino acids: CASSLETGPVPLHF. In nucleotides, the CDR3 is TGTGCCAGCAGCTTAGAAACAGGGCCCGTCCCCCTCCACTTT.

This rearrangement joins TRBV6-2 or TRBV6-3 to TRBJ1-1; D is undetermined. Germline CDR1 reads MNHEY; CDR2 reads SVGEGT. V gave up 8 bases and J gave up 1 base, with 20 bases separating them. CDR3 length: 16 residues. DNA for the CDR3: TGTGCCAGCGGTTGGGCTTTCTTCGAACCGAACACTGAAGCTTTCTTT. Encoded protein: CASGWAFFEPNTEAFF.

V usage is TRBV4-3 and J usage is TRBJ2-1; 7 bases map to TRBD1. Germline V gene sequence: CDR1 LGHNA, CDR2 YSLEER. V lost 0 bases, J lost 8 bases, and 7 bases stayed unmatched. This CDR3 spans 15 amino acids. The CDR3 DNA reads TGCGCCAGCAGCCAAGATGGTACAGGGGTCCATGAGCAGTTCTTC. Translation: CASSQDGTGVHEQFF.

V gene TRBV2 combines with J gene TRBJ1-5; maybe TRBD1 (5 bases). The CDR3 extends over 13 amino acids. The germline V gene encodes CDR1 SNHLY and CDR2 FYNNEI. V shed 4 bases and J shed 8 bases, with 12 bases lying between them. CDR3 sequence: CASSVGGVKPQHF. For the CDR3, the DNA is TGTGCCAGCAGTGTAGGAGGGGTAAAGCCCCAGCATTTT.

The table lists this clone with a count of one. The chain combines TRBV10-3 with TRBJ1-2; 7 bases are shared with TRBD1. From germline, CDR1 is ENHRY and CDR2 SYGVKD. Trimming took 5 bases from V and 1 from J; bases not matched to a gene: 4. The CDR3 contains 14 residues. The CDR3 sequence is CAISYGQVNYGYTF. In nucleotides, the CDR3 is TGTGCCATCAGTTACGGACAGGTTAACTATGGCTACACCTTC.

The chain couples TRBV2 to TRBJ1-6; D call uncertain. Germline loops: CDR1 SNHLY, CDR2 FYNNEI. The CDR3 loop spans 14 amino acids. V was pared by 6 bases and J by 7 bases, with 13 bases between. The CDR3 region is CASSSGIANSPLHF. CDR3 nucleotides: TGTGCCAGCAGCTCCGGGATCGCCAATTCACCCCTCCACTTT. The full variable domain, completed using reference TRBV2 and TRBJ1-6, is EPEVTQTPSHQVTQMGQEVILRCVPISNHLYFYWYRQILGQKVEFLVSFYNNEISEKSEIFDDQFSVERPDGSNFTLKIRSTKLEDSAMYFCASSSGIANSPLHFGNGTRLTVT.

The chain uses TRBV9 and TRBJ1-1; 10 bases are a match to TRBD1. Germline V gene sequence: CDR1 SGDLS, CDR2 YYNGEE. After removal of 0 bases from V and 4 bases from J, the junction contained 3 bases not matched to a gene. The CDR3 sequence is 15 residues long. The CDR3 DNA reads TGTGCCAGCAGCGTAGTAGGACAGGGGGGCACTGAAGCTTTCTTT. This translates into CASSVVGQGGTEAFF. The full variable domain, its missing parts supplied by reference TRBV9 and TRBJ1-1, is DSGVTQTPKHLITATGQRVTLRCSPRSGDLSVYWYQQSLDQGLQFLIQYYNGEERAKGNILERFSAQQFPDLHSELNLSSLELGDSALYFCASSVVGQGGTEAFFGQGTRLTVV.

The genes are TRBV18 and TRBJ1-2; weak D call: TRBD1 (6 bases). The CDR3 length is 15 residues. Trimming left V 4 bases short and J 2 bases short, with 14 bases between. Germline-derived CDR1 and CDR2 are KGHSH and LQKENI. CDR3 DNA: TGTGCCAGCTCACTTAGACAGGATGTAAACTATGGCTACACCTTC. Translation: CASSLRQDVNYGYTF.

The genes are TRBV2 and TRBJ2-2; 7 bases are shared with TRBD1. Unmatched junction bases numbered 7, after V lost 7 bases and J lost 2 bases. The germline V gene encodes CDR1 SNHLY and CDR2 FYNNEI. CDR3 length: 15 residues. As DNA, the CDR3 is TGTGCCAGCAATCCACAGGGGCCTAACACCGGGGAGCTGTTTTTT. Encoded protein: CASNPQGPNTGELFF.

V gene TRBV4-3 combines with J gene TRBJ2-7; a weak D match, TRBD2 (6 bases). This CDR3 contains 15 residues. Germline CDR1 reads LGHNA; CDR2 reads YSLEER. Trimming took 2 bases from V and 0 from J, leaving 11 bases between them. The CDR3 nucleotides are TGCGCCAGCAGCCAATCTGCGGGGAGCTCCTACGAGCAGTACTTC. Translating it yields CASSQSAGSSYEQYF.

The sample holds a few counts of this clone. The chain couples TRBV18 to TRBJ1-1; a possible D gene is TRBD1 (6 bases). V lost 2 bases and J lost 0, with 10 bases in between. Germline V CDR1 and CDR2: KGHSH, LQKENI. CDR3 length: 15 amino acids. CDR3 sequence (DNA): TGTGCCAGCTCACCAAGTACAGGGTTGAACACTGAAGCTTTCTTT. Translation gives CASSPSTGLNTEAFF.

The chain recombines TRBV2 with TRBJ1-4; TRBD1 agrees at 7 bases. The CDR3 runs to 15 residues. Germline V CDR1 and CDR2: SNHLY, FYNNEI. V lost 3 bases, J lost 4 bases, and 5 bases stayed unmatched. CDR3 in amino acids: CASSERGPINEKLFF. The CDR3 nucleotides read TGTGCCAGCAGTGAGAGGGGGCCGATTAATGAAAAACTGTTTTTT.

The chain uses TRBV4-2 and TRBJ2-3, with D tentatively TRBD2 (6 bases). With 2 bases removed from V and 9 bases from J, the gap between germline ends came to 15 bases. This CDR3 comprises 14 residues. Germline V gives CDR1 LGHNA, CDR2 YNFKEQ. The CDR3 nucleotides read TGTGCCAGCAGCCAAACCCGACTAGAAGCGACGCAGTATTTT. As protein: CASSQTRLEATQYF.

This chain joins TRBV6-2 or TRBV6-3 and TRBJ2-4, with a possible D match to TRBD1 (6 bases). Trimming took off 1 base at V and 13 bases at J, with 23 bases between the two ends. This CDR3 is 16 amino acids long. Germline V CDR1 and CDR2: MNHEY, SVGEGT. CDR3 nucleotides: TGTGCCAGCAGTTACTGGCCGGGACAACAGGCCTTCCAACAGTACTTC. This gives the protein CASSYWPGQQAFQQYF.

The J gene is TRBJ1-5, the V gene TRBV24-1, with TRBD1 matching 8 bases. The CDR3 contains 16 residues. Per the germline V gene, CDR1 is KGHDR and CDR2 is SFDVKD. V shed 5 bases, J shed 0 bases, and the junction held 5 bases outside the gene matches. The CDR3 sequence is CATSAGQGYSNQPQHF. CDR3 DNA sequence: TGTGCCACCAGTGCCGGACAGGGCTATAGCAATCAGCCCCAGCATTTT.

The CDR3 is CASKRDRITTGELFF. The CDR3 bases are TGTGCCAGCAAGCGGGACCGTATTACCACCGGGGAGCTGTTTTTT. This chain uses TRBV2 with TRBJ2-2, with 7 bases aligning to TRBD2. This CDR3 spans 15 amino acids. With 7 bases clipped from V and 4 bases from J, the junction kept 9 bases outside the gene matches. Per the germline V gene, CDR1 is SNHLY and CDR2 is FYNNEI.

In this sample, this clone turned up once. CDR3 DNA sequence: TGCGCCAGCAGCCAAGACCCTCCTCGCCGACAGGGCAATGAAGCTTTCTTT. Its protein is CASSQDPPRRQGNEAFF. V and J are TRBV4-1 and TRBJ1-1; TRBD1 agrees at 7 bases. The J segment lost 7 bases and the V segment lost 0 bases, leaving 14 bases of the junction unmatched. Germline V CDR1 and CDR2: MGHRA, YSYEKL. This CDR3 is 17 amino acids long.

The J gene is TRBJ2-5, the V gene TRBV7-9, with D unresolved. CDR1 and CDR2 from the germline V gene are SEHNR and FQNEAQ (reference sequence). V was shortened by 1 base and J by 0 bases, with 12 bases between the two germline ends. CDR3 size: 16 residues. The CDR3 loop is CASSLGAAAYQETQYF. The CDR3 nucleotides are TGTGCCAGCAGCTTAGGCGCGGCGGCGTACCAAGAGACCCAGTACTTC.

The CDR3, as DNA: TGTGCCAGCAGCCGAGTCAGGACTAGCGGGGGGTACGAGCAGTACTTC. Its protein product is CASSRVRTSGGYEQYF. The V call is TRBV27, the J call TRBJ2-7, with 14 bases fitting TRBD2. V was pared by 6 bases and J by 4 bases, with 8 bases of the junction left unmatched. Germline CDR1 reads MNHEY; CDR2 reads SMNVEV (reference sequence). This CDR3 region has 16 residues.

This chain's CDR3 is CASEGAMGTGELFF. The DNA of the CDR3 is TGTGCCAGTGAGGGGGCGATGGGTACCGGGGAGCTGTTTTTT. J is TRBJ2-2 and V is TRBV7-9; TRBD1 aligns across 7 bases. CDR3 length: 14 amino acids. The V gene's germline CDR1 is SEHNR and CDR2 FQNEAQ (reference sequence). Unmatched junction bases numbered 9, after V lost 9 bases and J lost 5 bases. The full variable domain, rest sourced from reference TRBV7-9 and TRBJ2-2, is DTGVSQNPRHKITKRGQNVTFRCDPISEHNRLYWYRQTLGQGPEFLTYFQNEAQLEKSRLLSDRFSAERPKGSFSTLEIQRTEQGDSAMYLCASEGAMGTGELFFGEGSRLTVL.

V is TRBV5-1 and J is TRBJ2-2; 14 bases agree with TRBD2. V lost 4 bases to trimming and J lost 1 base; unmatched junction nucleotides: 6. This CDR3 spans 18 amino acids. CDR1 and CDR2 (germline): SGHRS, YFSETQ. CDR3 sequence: CASSVGTSGSRNTGELFF. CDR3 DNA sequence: TGCGCCAGCAGCGTTGGGACTAGCGGGAGTCGGAACACCGGGGAGCTGTTTTTT.

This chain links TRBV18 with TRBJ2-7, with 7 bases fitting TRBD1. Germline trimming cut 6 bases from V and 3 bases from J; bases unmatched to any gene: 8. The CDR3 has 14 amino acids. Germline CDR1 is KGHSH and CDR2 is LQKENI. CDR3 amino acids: CASSLTGTDYEQYF. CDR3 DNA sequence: TGTGCCAGCTCTCTCACCGGGACAGACTACGAGCAGTACTTC.

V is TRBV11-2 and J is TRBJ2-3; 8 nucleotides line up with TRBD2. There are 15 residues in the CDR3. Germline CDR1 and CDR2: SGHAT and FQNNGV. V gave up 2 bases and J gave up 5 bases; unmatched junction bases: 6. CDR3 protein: CASSLNGGGVDTQYF. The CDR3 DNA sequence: TGTGCCAGCAGCTTAAACGGGGGGGGAGTAGATACGCAGTATTTT.

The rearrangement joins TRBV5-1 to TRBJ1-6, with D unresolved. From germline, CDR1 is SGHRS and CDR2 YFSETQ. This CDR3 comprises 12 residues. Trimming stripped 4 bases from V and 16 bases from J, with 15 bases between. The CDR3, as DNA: TGCGCCAGCAGCCCAGACCGGGAATGGCTCCACTTT. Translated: CASSPDREWLHF.

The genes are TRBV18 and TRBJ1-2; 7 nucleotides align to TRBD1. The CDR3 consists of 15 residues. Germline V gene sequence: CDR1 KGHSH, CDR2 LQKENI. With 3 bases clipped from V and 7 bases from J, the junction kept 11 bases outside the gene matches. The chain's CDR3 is CASSPGTESVGGYTF. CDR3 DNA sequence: TGTGCCAGCTCACCGGGGACAGAATCAGTAGGTGGCTACACCTTC.

The CDR3 nucleotides read TGTGCCAGCAGTTACTCCCTTACGGGCAGGGGCCACGAGCAGTACTTC. This sequence encodes CASSYSLTGRGHEQYF. The chain combines TRBV6-5 with TRBJ2-7; a possible D gene is TRBD1 (6 bases). V lost 0 bases to trimming and J lost 5 bases, with 17 bases between them. The CDR3 extends over 16 amino acids. Looked up from germline, CDR1 is MNHEY and CDR2 is SVGAGI.

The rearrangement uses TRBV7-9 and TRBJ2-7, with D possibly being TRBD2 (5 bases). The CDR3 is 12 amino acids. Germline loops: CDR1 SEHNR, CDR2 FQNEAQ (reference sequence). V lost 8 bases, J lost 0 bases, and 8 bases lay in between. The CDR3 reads CASGEISYEQYF. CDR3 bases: TGTGCCAGCGGGGAGATCTCCTACGAGCAGTACTTC.

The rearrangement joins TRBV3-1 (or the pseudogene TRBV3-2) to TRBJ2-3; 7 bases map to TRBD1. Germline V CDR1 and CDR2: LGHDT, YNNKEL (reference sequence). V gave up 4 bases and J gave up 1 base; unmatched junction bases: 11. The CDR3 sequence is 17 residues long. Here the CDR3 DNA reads TGTGCCAGCAGCCCTCCTAGGGGGACAGCGGGCACAGATACGCAGTATTTT. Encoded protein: CASSPPRGTAGTDTQYF.